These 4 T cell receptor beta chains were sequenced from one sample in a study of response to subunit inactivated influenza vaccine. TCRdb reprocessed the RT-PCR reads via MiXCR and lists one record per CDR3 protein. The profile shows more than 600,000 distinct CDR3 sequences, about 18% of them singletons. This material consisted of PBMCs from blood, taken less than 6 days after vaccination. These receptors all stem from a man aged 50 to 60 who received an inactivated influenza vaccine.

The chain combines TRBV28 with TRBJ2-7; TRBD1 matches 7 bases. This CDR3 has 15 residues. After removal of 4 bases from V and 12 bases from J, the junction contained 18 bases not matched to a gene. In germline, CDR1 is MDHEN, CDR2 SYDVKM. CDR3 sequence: CASSSPGQPRSRVYF. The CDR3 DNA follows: TGTGCCAGCAGTTCACCGGGACAGCCCCGAAGTAGGGTGTACTTC.

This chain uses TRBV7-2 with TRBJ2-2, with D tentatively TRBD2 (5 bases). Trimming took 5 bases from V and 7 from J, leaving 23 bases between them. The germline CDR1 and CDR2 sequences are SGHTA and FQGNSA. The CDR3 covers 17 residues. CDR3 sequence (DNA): TGTGCCAGCAGCGGCTACCAAGGGTGGCAGGCGGGCGGGGAGCTGTTTTTT. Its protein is CASSGYQGWQAGGELFF.

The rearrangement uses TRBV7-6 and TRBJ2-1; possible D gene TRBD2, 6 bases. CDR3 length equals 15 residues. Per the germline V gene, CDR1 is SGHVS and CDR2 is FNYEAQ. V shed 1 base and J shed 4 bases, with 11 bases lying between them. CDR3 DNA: TGTGCCAGCAGCTTAGGGTCGGGAGAGTACAATGAGCAGTTCTTC. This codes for CASSLGSGEYNEQFF.

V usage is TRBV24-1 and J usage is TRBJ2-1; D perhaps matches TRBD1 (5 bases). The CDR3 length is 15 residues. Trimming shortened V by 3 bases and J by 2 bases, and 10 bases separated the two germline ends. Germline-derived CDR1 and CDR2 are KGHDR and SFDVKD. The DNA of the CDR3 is TGTGCCACCAGTGATCCCCAGGGTCCCTACAATGAGCAGTTCTTC. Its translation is CATSDPQGPYNEQFF.